The present T cell receptor beta chain was sequenced within a study of tissue T cells after allogeneic stem cell transplantation. Generated by immunoSEQ multiplex PCR, the TCRdb table keeps only in-frame clones and is missing some. The sample lists 9,500 to 10,000 clones, 60% to 80% seen once, with more than 25% in the top ten. The CDR3 totals 13 residues. In germline, CDR1 is SGHDT, CDR2 YYEEEE. J gave up 5 bases and V 3 bases, and 2 bases lay outside the gene matches. Turning to this clone: No antigen is known for it.

Study-wide results and limits: Motif-based clustering found tissue-specific repertoire signatures shared across patients, though few clones were shared. Anatomically similar tissues had similar TCR repertoires within each patient. In patients and mice, blood and spleen missed much of tissue repertoire. Limitations included a small, clinically heterogeneous cohort and limited sampling depth.

The specimen was tissue from the stomach, collected at autopsy. This TCR came from a male donor aged 60 or older with lung cancer. V usage is TRBV5-6 and J usage is TRBJ2-3, with 8 bases aligning to TRBD2. The CDR3, as DNA: TGTGCCAGCAGCTCCCGGGGGGGAGATACGCAGTATTTT. Protein: CASSSRGGDTQYF.